The 18 T cell receptor beta chains below were found in one sample sequenced in a study of identical twins. TCRdb re-analysed the 5' RACE reads in MiXCR, keeping a single row per CDR3 protein. The profile shows approximately 600,000 distinct CDR3 sequences, 9.6% of them singletons. These records were also assigned to another study, of yellow fever vaccine responses in identical twins.

The sequencing input was PBMCs. These TCRs come from a young woman in good health.

This clonotype was seen a handful of times. J is TRBJ1-2 and V is TRBV4-1; 8 bases are a match to TRBD1. Trimming cost V 4 bases and J 5 bases; bases outside gene matches: 6. This CDR3 has 14 amino acids. In germline, CDR1 is MGHRA, CDR2 YSYEKL. In DNA form, the CDR3 reads TGCGCCAGCAGCCCTATAGGACAGGGATATGGCTACACCTTC. This gives the protein CASSPIGQGYGYTF.

Only a few counts were recorded for this clonotype. This chain links TRBV10-1 with TRBJ2-3; the D is unclear. CDR1 is WNHNN, CDR2 SYGVQD, per germline (reference sequence). Deletions cut 4 bases from V and 6 bases from J, with 14 bases between. The CDR3 is 14 amino acids. CDR3 sequence (DNA): TGCGCCAGCAGTGGAACAGCCTTTCGCGATACGCAGTATTTT. Translated, it gives CASSGTAFRDTQYF.

This clonotype was detected ten times or more. This chain links TRBV2 with TRBJ2-1, with TRBD1 identical over 10 bases. The CDR3 has 14 residues. V was pared by 5 bases and J by 7 bases, with 5 bases of the junction left unmatched. CDR1 and CDR2 from the germline V gene are SNHLY and FYNNEI. The CDR3 DNA follows: TGTGCCAGCAGTCGGGACAGGGGTTCGAATGAGCAGTTCTTC. It codes for CASSRDRGSNEQFF.

The chain links TRBV6-5 to TRBJ2-5, with 7 bases lining up with TRBD1. V gave up 1 base and J gave up 6 bases; unmatched junction bases: 5. Germline V CDR1 and CDR2: MNHEY, SVGAGI. The CDR3 runs to 14 residues. This chain's CDR3 is CASSYYRGQKTQYF. The DNA for the CDR3 is TGTGCCAGCAGTTACTATAGGGGGCAAAAGACCCAGTACTTC.

In this sample, this clonotype turned up many times. Here the CDR3 reads CSATRPDADEQYF. CDR3 nucleotides: TGCAGTGCTACCAGGCCGGATGCGGACGAGCAGTACTTC. The chain recombines TRBV20-1 with TRBJ2-7; D is undetermined. Trimming cost V 4 bases and J 5 bases, with 15 bases left between them. Germline loops: CDR1 DFQATT, CDR2 SNEGSKA (reference sequence). There are 13 residues in the CDR3.

This clonotype has a count of ten or more. The V call is TRBV2, the J call TRBJ2-7; a weak D match, TRBD2 (6 bases). V was trimmed by 5 bases and J by 0 bases, leaving 17 bases between them. CDR1 SNHLY and CDR2 FYNNEI come from the germline V gene. The CDR3 contains 16 residues. The CDR3 DNA is TGTGCCAGCAGTACCCCTTCGCGGGGTAGCTCCTACGAGCAGTACTTC. Its translation: CASSTPSRGSSYEQYF.

This clonotype occurred a few times. This CDR3 is CASSFLQGSWNEQFF. Written as DNA, the CDR3 is TGTGCCAGCAGCTTCTTACAGGGCTCGTGGAATGAGCAGTTCTTC. This chain links TRBV5-6 with TRBJ2-1, with a weak D call TRBD1 (6 bases). This CDR3 has 15 residues. The V gene lost 2 bases and the J gene lost 7 bases, with 16 bases spanning the gap. Per germline, CDR1 SGHDT and CDR2 YYEEEE.

This clonotype was seen repeatedly, ten times or more. The rearrangement links TRBV12-3 or TRBV12-4 to TRBJ1-1, with D possibly being TRBD1 (6 bases). CDR3 length: 13 amino acids. Trimming stripped 5 bases from V and 4 bases from J, with 11 bases between. The chain's CDR3 is CASSKTGGTEAFF. CDR3 in DNA: TGTGCCAGCAGTAAGACAGGTGGCACTGAAGCTTTCTTT.

This clonotype has a handful of counts. The V gene is TRBV6-1, the J gene TRBJ1-1, with a weak D call TRBD1 (5 bases). Germline assignment: CDR1 MNHNS and CDR2 SASEGT. Trimming removed 3 bases at V and 1 base at J, with 9 bases between. The CDR3 is made up of 14 amino acids. CDR3 sequence reads: CASSDSGQNTEAFF. CDR3 DNA sequence: TGTGCCAGCAGTGATTCGGGGCAGAACACTGAAGCTTTCTTT.

This sequence joins TRBV27 and TRBJ2-7; TRBD2 is a possible D gene (5 bases). CDR3 length: 15 amino acids. V lost 6 bases and J 3 bases, leaving 18 bases between the germline ends. The germline V gene encodes CDR1 MNHEY and CDR2 SMNVEV (reference sequence). CDR3: CASRSSGNQRYEQYF. The CDR3 DNA sequence: TGTGCCAGCAGATCTTCGGGGAATCAACGCTACGAGCAGTACTTC.

This clonotype was counted a few times. V usage is TRBV7-8 and J usage is TRBJ2-3; D could derive from TRBD1 or TRBD2 (5 bases each). The CDR3 loop spans 14 amino acids. Trimming removed 8 bases at V and 4 bases at J, with 16 bases between. Germline V gives CDR1 SGHVS, CDR2 FQNEAQ. CDR3 nucleotides: TGTGCCAGCCGGGCGCCCCGGGGCCCAGATACGCAGTATTTT. This sequence encodes CASRAPRGPDTQYF.

This clonotype was observed many times. The chain couples TRBV7-2 to TRBJ2-7; 13 nucleotides agree with TRBD2. V trimming: 3 bases; J trimming: 4 bases; junction bases outside the gene matches: 6. Germline V gene sequence: CDR1 SGHTA, CDR2 FQGNSA. The CDR3 covers 16 residues. The CDR3 DNA follows: TGTGCCAGCAGCTTGTATGGGACTAGCGGGATATACGAGCAGTACTTC. It yields the protein CASSLYGTSGIYEQYF.

This clonotype was observed at least ten times. This rearrangement joins TRBV9 to TRBJ1-6, with no clear D. Germline loops: CDR1 SGDLS, CDR2 YYNGEE. Between the trimmed V and J ends, which lost 0 bases and 5 bases, there was a span of 9 bases. The CDR3 runs to 15 residues. CDR3 sequence: CASSVAGFDNSPLHF. The CDR3 nucleotides are TGTGCCAGCAGCGTAGCGGGGTTTGATAATTCACCCCTCCACTTT. Looking up the rest from reference TRBV9 and TRBJ1-6 gives the full variable domain: DSGVTQTPKHLITATGQRVTLRCSPRSGDLSVYWYQQSLDQGLQFLIQYYNGEERAKGNILERFSAQQFPDLHSELNLSSLELGDSALYFCASSVAGFDNSPLHFGNGTRLTVT.

The chain is built from TRBV5-1 and TRBJ2-7, with D maybe TRBD2 (5 bases). Between the trimmed V and J ends, which lost 0 bases and 5 bases, there was a span of 15 bases. The CDR3 has 15 residues. Per the germline V gene, CDR1 is SGHRS and CDR2 is YFSETQ. Here the CDR3 reads CASSLALGVRDEQYF. The DNA for the CDR3 is TGCGCCAGCAGCTTGGCCCTCGGGGTTAGGGACGAGCAGTACTTC.

The chain employs TRBV3-1 and TRBJ2-2; 8 nucleotides line up with TRBD2. The junction had 10 bases not matched to a gene; V was cut back by 5 bases and J by 2 bases. CDR3 length equals 17 residues. The germline gives CDR1 LGHDT, CDR2 YNNKEL (reference sequence). In DNA form, the CDR3 reads TGTGCCAGCAGCGAGAAAATACTAGCGGTAAACACCGGGGAGCTGTTTTTT. Translated, it gives CASSEKILAVNTGELFF.

This clonotype occurred many times. In nucleotides, the CDR3 is TGCGCCAGCAGCCAAGCCCTCCGTCCCTACGAGCAGTACTTC. It encodes CASSQALRPYEQYF. The chain links TRBV4-3 to TRBJ2-7; D not certain. Trimming took off 1 base at V and 2 bases at J, with 9 bases between the two ends. Per germline, CDR1 LGHNA and CDR2 YSLEER. This CDR3 is built from 14 residues.

The J gene is TRBJ2-5, the V gene TRBV20-1, with a tentative D call TRBD1 (6 bases). The CDR3 has 13 residues. In germline, CDR1 is DFQATT, CDR2 SNEGSKA (reference sequence). V lost 1 base and J lost 3, with 9 bases in between. CDR3 sequence: CSARGRTEETQYF. CDR3 in DNA: TGCAGTGCTAGAGGGCGGACAGAAGAGACCCAGTACTTC.

A few counts support this clonotype. The CDR3 sequence is CASSLAWQNNEQFF. CDR3 bases: TGCGCCAGCAGCTTGGCCTGGCAGAACAATGAGCAGTTCTTC. V is TRBV5-1 and J is TRBJ2-1, with D uncertain. The CDR3 contains 14 residues. The germline V gene encodes CDR1 SGHRS and CDR2 YFSETQ. V dropped 0 bases and J dropped 5 bases, with 9 bases sitting between them.